A selection of T cell receptor beta chains follows, all from one sample in a study of PD-L1 blockade in urothelial cancer. The method was immunoSEQ multiplex PCR; TCRdb's version includes in-frame clones alone and lacks a portion of them. The table lists some 120,000 clones, around 85% of them singletons. The source material was PBMCs, sampled around atezolizumab (anti-PD-L1) treatment. These receptors were collected from a man in his fifties with urothelial cancer. CDR3s include the opening cysteine and the closing phenylalanine or tryptophan. A D gene is named only where the DNA matches it firmly. The size entry is marked missing in some rows and otherwise reads once, few, many or a size class.

D gene	J gene	clone size	V gene	CDR3 protein	CDR3 DNA
TRBD2	TRBJ2-7	-	TRBV30	CAWSGGLAGVSEQYF	TGTGCCTGGAGTGGGGGACTAGCGGGAGTCTCCGAGCAGTACTTC
-	TRBJ2-2	-	TRBV28	CASIQMNTGELFF	TGTGCCAGCATTCAGATGAACACCGGGGAGCTGTTTTTT
-	TRBJ1-6	-	TRBV30	CAWSRSRTSSYNSPLHF	TGTGCCTGGAGTCGGAGCCGAACAAGCTCCTATAATTCACCCCTCCACTTT
-	TRBJ1-5	-	TRBV28	CASSRTDLDYQPQHF	TGTGCCAGCAGCCGGACAGACCTTGATTATCAGCCCCAGCATTTT
-	TRBJ2-3	-	TRBV10-3	CAISAGASGTDTQYF	TGTGCCATCAGCGCTGGGGCTAGCGGCACAGATACGCAGTATTTT
-	TRBJ2-3	-	TRBV10-2	CASSDGGTVGDTQYF	TGCGCCAGCAGTGATGGCGGGACAGTGGGGGATACGCAGTATTTT
-	TRBJ2-3	once	TRBV28	CASARASDTQYF	TGTGCCAGCGCGCGGGCCTCAGATACGCAGTATTTT
TRBD2	TRBJ2-7	-	TRBV19	CASSMGTSGKEQYF	TGTGCCAGTAGTATGGGGACTAGCGGAAAGGAGCAGTACTTC
TRBD2	TRBJ2-7	-	TRBV6-5	CASSVTSGRFNEQYF	TGTGCCAGCAGTGTTACTAGCGGGAGGTTCAACGAGCAGTACTTC
-	TRBJ2-3	-	TRBV5-4	CASSLRGDTDTQYF	TGTGCCAGCAGCTTGCGGGGAGACACAGATACGCAGTATTTT
-	TRBJ1-2	-	TRBV7-2	CASSLVRLLGYTF	TGTGCCAGCAGCTTAGTTCGACTGTTGGGCTACACCTTC
TRBD1	TRBJ2-7	once	TRBV5-1	CASSSSGQGVSYF	TGCGCCAGCAGCTCCTCGGGACAGGGGGTTTCGTACTTC
-	TRBJ1-4	-	TRBV7-9	CASSLARGADEKLFF	TGTGCCAGCAGCTTAGCGCGGGGGGCGGATGAAAAACTGTTTTTT
TRBD1	TRBJ1-2	once	TRBV18	CASSQRWDRDYGYTF	TGTGCCAGCTCACAAAGATGGGACAGGGACTATGGCTACACCTTC
-	TRBJ1-4	-	TRBV28	CASRAGGGPNEKLFF	TGTGCCAGCAGGGCGGGGGGGGGCCCGAATGAAAAACTGTTTTTT
TRBD2	TRBJ2-2	-	TRBV5-1	CASSSAGLAGAGELFF	TGCGCCAGCAGCTCCGCGGGACTAGCGGGGGCCGGGGAGCTGTTTTTT
-	TRBJ1-2	-	TRBV27	CASSLRVNYGYTF	TGTGCCAGCAGTTTGCGGGTTAACTATGGCTACACCTTC
-	TRBJ2-1	-	TRBV6-5	CASREGDDEQFF	TGTGCCAGCAGGGAGGGAGACGATGAGCAGTTCTTC
TRBD1	TRBJ1-1	-	TRBV28	CASSSYGQGRTEAFF	TGTGCCAGCAGTTCCTATGGACAGGGCAGGACTGAAGCTTTCTTT
TRBD2	TRBJ2-1	-	TRBV25-1	CATGKGLAGKGEQFF	TGTGCCACGGGAAAGGGGCTAGCGGGGAAGGGTGAGCAGTTCTTC
TRBD2	TRBJ2-7	-	TRBV5-1	CASSLAQAGGVEQYF	TGCGCCAGCAGCTTGGCCCAAGCGGGAGGGGTTGAGCAGTACTTC
-	TRBJ2-3	-	TRBV30	CAWSVLARYTDTQYF	TGTGCCTGGAGTGTCTTAGCGAGATACACAGATACGCAGTATTTT
TRBD1	TRBJ1-1	-	TRBV29-1	CSVYRGMNTEAFF	TGCAGCGTGTACAGGGGTATGAACACTGAAGCTTTCTTT
-	TRBJ2-7	-	TRBV11-1	CASSPRDITGEQYF	TGTGCCAGCAGCCCGAGGGACATAACGGGGGAGCAGTACTTC
TRBD2	TRBJ2-7	-	TRBV5-1	CASGVAGAGNEQYF	TGCGCCAGTGGGGTTGCGGGAGCGGGAAACGAGCAGTACTTC
TRBD2	TRBJ2-7	-	TRBV19	CASSIVSPRSGAYEQYF	TGTGCCAGTAGTATAGTTTCGCCACGAAGCGGGGCCTACGAGCAGTACTTC
-	TRBJ2-3	-	TRBV27	CASSFTGPADTQYF	TGTGCCAGCAGTTTTACAGGGCCCGCAGATACGCAGTATTTT
TRBD1	TRBJ2-5	-	TRBV5-4	CASMKQGEETQYF	TGTGCCAGTATGAAACAGGGGGAAGAGACCCAGTACTTC
-	TRBJ1-6	-	TRBV19	CASSIQGVASPLHF	TGTGCCAGTAGTATCCAGGGTGTTGCTTCACCCCTCCACTTT
TRBD2	TRBJ2-2	-	TRBV13	CASRSPGLVDTGELFF	TGTGCCAGCAGATCGCCGGGACTAGTGGACACCGGGGAGCTGTTTTTT
-	TRBJ1-4	once	TRBV30	CAWTGPSREKLFF	TGTGCCTGGACAGGGCCAAGTAGGGAAAAACTGTTTTTT
TRBD2	TRBJ2-3	-	TRBV10-2	CASSVIAGSTDTQYF	TGCGCCAGCAGTGTTATAGCGGGGAGCACAGATACGCAGTATTTT
-	TRBJ2-7	-	TRBV28	CASILSGNRGGKQYF	TGTGCCAGCATTTTGTCGGGGAACAGGGGAGGAAAGCAGTACTTC
TRBD1	TRBJ2-1	few	TRBV15	CATSRATTGDNEQFF	TGTGCCACCAGCAGAGCTACGACAGGGGACAATGAGCAGTTCTTC
TRBD1	TRBJ1-5	-	TRBV19	CASSTQGGNQPQHF	TGTGCCAGTAGTACGCAGGGGGGAAATCAGCCCCAGCATTTT
-	TRBJ1-2	-	TRBV6-1	CASSSWEYYGYTF	TGTGCCAGCTCTAGCTGGGAATACTATGGCTACACCTTC
TRBD2	TRBJ2-5	medium-sized	TRBV6-4	CANITPSGSFETQYF	TGTGCCAACATAACTCCTAGCGGGAGTTTCGAGACCCAGTACTTC
TRBD2	TRBJ2-7	-	TRBV28	CASSPAGVRGYEQYF	TGTGCCAGCAGCCCCGCGGGAGTCCGCGGGTACGAGCAGTACTTC
TRBD2	TRBJ2-3	-	TRBV7-3	CASSLKGIAGGGGTQYF	TGTGCCAGCAGCTTAAAAGGAATAGCGGGAGGGGGCGGGACGCAGTATTTT
TRBD2	TRBJ2-7	-	TRBV5-6	CASSLYDRGGEQYF	TGTGCCAGCAGCTTGTATGACCGGGGGGGCGAGCAGTACTTC
-	TRBJ2-7	-	TRBV7-3	CASSFGVGYEQYF	TGTGCCAGCAGCTTCGGGGTGGGCTACGAGCAGTACTTC
-	TRBJ1-3	-	TRBV9	CASSLSGAGNTIYF	TGTGCCAGCAGCCTTAGCGGGGCAGGAAACACCATATATTTT
-	TRBJ2-7	-	TRBV25-1	CATRTEPYEQYF	TGTGCCACCAGAACAGAGCCCTACGAGCAGTACTTC
TRBD1	TRBJ1-3	-	TRBV7-9	CASSSPDYRGSGNTIYF	TGTGCCAGCAGCTCTCCGGATTACAGGGGCTCTGGAAACACCATATATTTT
-	TRBJ2-6	-	TRBV13	CASSYTVGANVLTF	TGTGCCAGCAGCTATACAGTAGGGGCCAACGTCCTGACTTTC
-	TRBJ1-1	-	TRBV4-1	CASSQDSTRVEAFF	TGCGCCAGCAGCCAAGATTCCACGCGGGTTGAAGCTTTCTTT
TRBD2	TRBJ2-7	few	TRBV11-1	CASSLAAGGRSYEQYF	TGTGCCAGCAGCTTAGCGGCGGGAGGAAGATCCTACGAGCAGTACTTC
TRBD1	TRBJ1-4	-	TRBV18	CASSPRQGEGEKLFF	TGTGCCAGCTCACCTCGACAGGGGGAGGGTGAAAAACTGTTTTTT
TRBD1	TRBJ2-7	-	TRBV27	CASRGGQGRYSYEQYF	TGTGCCAGCAGAGGGGGACAGGGGAGGTATTCCTACGAGCAGTACTTC
TRBD2	TRBJ2-1	-	TRBV7-2	CASSLAIMGSGRGEQFF	TGTGCCAGCAGCTTAGCGATTATGGGGAGCGGGAGGGGTGAGCAGTTCTTC
TRBD1	TRBJ1-1	-	TRBV19	CASSQQGGDTEAFF	TGTGCCAGTAGTCAACAGGGGGGTGACACTGAAGCTTTCTTT
TRBD1	TRBJ1-3	-	TRBV6-5	CASSLRDRGNTIYF	TGTGCCAGCAGCTTGAGGGACAGAGGAAACACCATATATTTT
-	TRBJ1-1	-	TRBV27	CASRTGNTEAFF	TGTGCCAGCAGGACGGGGAACACTGAAGCTTTCTTT
-	TRBJ1-1	-	TRBV28	CASSRHATEAFF	TGTGCCAGCAGTCGACATGCGACTGAAGCTTTCTTT
-	TRBJ1-1	few	TRBV6-5	CASSPLNRPQQAFF	TGTGCCAGCAGTCCCTTGAACAGGCCACAACAAGCTTTCTTT
-	TRBJ2-2	-	TRBV5-1	CASSPGGASGELFF	TGCGCCAGCAGCCCAGGCGGGGCTAGCGGGGAGCTGTTTTTT
TRBD1	TRBJ2-5	-	TRBV29-1	CSVRTGGETQYF	TGCAGCGTTAGGACAGGTGGGGAGACCCAGTACTTC
TRBD1	TRBJ2-5	-	TRBV4-1	CASSQGQGHQETQYF	TGCGCCAGCAGCCAAGGACAGGGGCACCAAGAGACCCAGTACTTC
-	TRBJ1-6	few	TRBV6-6	CASSYAGRNSPLHF	TGTGCCAGCAGTTACGCAGGGCGAAATTCACCCCTCCACTTT
TRBD1	TRBJ1-5	-	TRBV18	CASSPLNRGGNQPQHF	TGTGCCAGCTCACCACTCAACAGGGGAGGCAATCAGCCCCAGCATTTT